These 30 T cell receptor beta chains share one sample of origin, sequenced in a study of T cells after yellow fever vaccination. MiXCR, applied by TCRdb to the 5' RACE reads, yields one record per CDR3 protein. This repertoire shows roughly 500,000 distinct CDR3 sequences, around 21% found once; its top ten account for 14%. This specimen was PBMCs, taken 15 days after the yellow fever booster vaccination. These receptor sequences come from a man younger than 45 who received the YFV17D yellow fever vaccine.

This clonotype was seen a few times. This chain connects TRBV5-4 to TRBJ2-7, with 12 positions matching TRBD2. V gave up 3 bases and J gave up 4 bases; unmatched junction bases: 5. The CDR3 runs 15 residues. Germline-derived CDR1 and CDR2 are SGHNT and YYREEE (reference sequence). The CDR3, as DNA: TGTGCCAGCAGCTCCTCGACTAGCGGGAGATACGAGCAGTACTTC. Translated: CASSSSTSGRYEQYF.

V and J are TRBV20-1 and TRBJ1-5, with TRBD1 matching over 8 bases. With V trimmed by 6 bases and J by 5 bases, 6 bases remained unmatched. There are 13 residues in the CDR3. Germline CDR1 and CDR2: DFQATT and SNEGSKA (reference sequence). The CDR3 protein is CSALDRAYQPQHF. For the CDR3, the DNA is TGCAGTGCCCTGGACAGGGCCTATCAGCCCCAGCATTTT.

DNA for the CDR3: TGCGCCAGCAACTACGGGACACTTAACTACGAGCAGTACTTC. Translated, it gives CASNYGTLNYEQYF. The chain links TRBV5-1 to TRBJ2-7, with D perhaps matching TRBD1 (6 bases). The CDR3 covers 14 residues. V was trimmed by 6 bases and J by 3 bases, leaving 16 bases between them. Germline CDR1 is SGHRS and CDR2 is YFSETQ.

The sample holds a few counts of this clonotype. V and J are TRBV19 and TRBJ2-6; TRBD2 is a possible D gene (7 bases). The V end was cut by 2 bases, the J end by 1 base, with 15 bases between. The CDR3 length is 18 residues. Germline V gene lookup returns CDR1 LNHDA and CDR2 SQIVND (reference sequence). In DNA form, the CDR3 reads TGTGCCAGTAGTATATATCGGGGGGCGAAGTCTGGGGCCAACGTCCTGACTTTC. Residues: CASSIYRGAKSGANVLTF.

This sequence joins TRBV7-2 and TRBJ2-7; TRBD2 might be the D (6 bases). The germline gives CDR1 SGHTA, CDR2 FQGNSA. The CDR3 has 15 amino acids. The V end lost 5 bases, the J end lost 2 bases, and 16 bases lay between the germline ends. The CDR3, as DNA: TGTGCCAGCAGCCGCTTGGGGGGTGGGACCTACGAGCAGTACTTC. Translated, it gives CASSRLGGGTYEQYF.

This clonotype showed up just a few times. This chain links TRBV7-2 with TRBJ2-3; D gene ambiguous. The V and J ends lost 6 bases and 8 bases respectively, with 15 bases between them. This CDR3 is built from 13 residues. Germline-derived CDR1 and CDR2 are SGHTA and FQGNSA. CDR3 in amino acids: CASSYDPSVTQYF. The CDR3, as DNA: TGTGCCAGCAGTTACGACCCCTCCGTTACGCAGTATTTT.

The CDR3 DNA follows: TGTGCCAGCAGTTACGACGGGGGCTGGGAGCTGTTTTTT. Residues: CASSYDGGWELFF. The genes are TRBV6-2 or TRBV6-3 and TRBJ2-2; the D call may be TRBD1 or TRBD2 (6 bases each). The CDR3 totals 13 residues. Between the trimmed V and J ends, which lost 2 bases and 9 bases, there was a span of 10 bases. Germline-derived CDR1 and CDR2 are MNHEY and SVGEGT.

This clonotype was seen more than once but under ten times. The rearrangement joins TRBV12-3 or TRBV12-4 to TRBJ2-7; TRBD1 matches at 7 bases. This CDR3 is 15 amino acids long. Trimming took 5 bases from V and 0 from J; bases not matched to a gene: 7. The CDR3 DNA reads TGTGCCAGCAGTGGGCGACAGGGCTACTCCTACGAGCAGTACTTC. Its translation is CASSGRQGYSYEQYF.

The CDR3 sequence is CSATEAGQETQYF. In nucleotides, the CDR3 is TGCAGTGCTACTGAGGCGGGGCAAGAGACCCAGTACTTC. J is TRBJ2-5 and V is TRBV20-1; weak D call: TRBD2 (6 bases). Trimming took off 4 bases at V and 2 bases at J, with 11 bases between the two ends. This CDR3 comprises 13 residues. Germline CDR1 and CDR2: DFQATT and SNEGSKA (reference sequence).

This clonotype occurred a few times. This chain links TRBV10-3 with TRBJ2-7, with 8 positions matching TRBD1. V lost 5 bases to trimming and J lost 3 bases; unmatched junction nucleotides: 18. Germline-derived CDR1 and CDR2 are ENHRY and SYGVKD. The CDR3 spans 18 residues. CDR3 amino acids: CAISPGQGGTRARYEQYF. The CDR3 nucleotides are TGTGCCATCAGTCCCGGACAGGGTGGAACCCGCGCCCGCTACGAGCAGTACTTC.

V usage is TRBV6-5 and J usage is TRBJ2-7; 7 nucleotides line up with TRBD1. The CDR3 runs 11 residues. J gave up 6 bases and V 7 bases, and 3 bases lay outside the gene matches. The germline V gene has CDR1 MNHEY and CDR2 SVGAGI. In DNA form, the CDR3 reads TGTGCCAGCACGACAGGGTCCGAGCAGTACTTC. Translated: CASTTGSEQYF.

This clonotype has only a few counts. The chain links TRBV13 to TRBJ1-2; 8 bases are a match to TRBD1. Unmatched junction bases numbered 15, after V lost 2 bases and J lost 10 bases. Germline V lookup: CDR1 PRHDT, CDR2 FYEKMQ (reference sequence). The CDR3 spans 16 residues. CDR3: CASSLWDRPLTMVYTF. The DNA for the CDR3 is TGTGCCAGCAGCTTATGGGACAGGCCCTTAACTATGGTCTACACCTTC.

The chain uses TRBV10-3 and TRBJ2-5; D uncertain. Germline-derived CDR1 and CDR2 are ENHRY and SYGVKD. The CDR3 loop spans 13 amino acids. V was cut by 4 bases and J by 3 bases, with 9 bases left in between. This chain's CDR3 is CAISGTYEETQYF. The CDR3 nucleotides are TGTGCCATCAGTGGGACGTATGAAGAGACCCAGTACTTC.

This clonotype was seen many times. The J gene is TRBJ2-3, the V gene TRBV5-1, with D unclear. V lost 3 bases to trimming and J lost 6 bases, with 11 bases between them. The CDR3 length is 13 residues. Germline lookup yields CDR1 SGHRS and CDR2 YFSETQ. The CDR3 protein is CASSSRPGDTQYF. CDR3 DNA: TGCGCCAGCAGCTCTAGGCCCGGGGATACGCAGTATTTT. The variable domain in full, with the rest retrieved from reference TRBV5-1 and TRBJ2-3, is KAGVTQTPRYLIKTRGQQVTLSCSPISGHRSVSWYQQTPGQGLQFLFEYFSETQRNKGNFPGRFSGRQFSNSRSEMNVSTLELGDSALYLCASSSRPGDTQYFGPGTRLTVL.

This clonotype was counted ten times or more. The V gene is TRBV7-2, the J gene TRBJ2-5; D ambiguous. The germline gives CDR1 SGHTA, CDR2 FQGNSA. V gave up 1 base and J gave up 2 bases, with 8 bases separating them. The CDR3 loop spans 14 amino acids. The CDR3 here is CASSLVRPQETQYF. CDR3 in DNA: TGTGCCAGCAGCTTAGTGAGGCCGCAAGAGACCCAGTACTTC.

There are a few counts of this clonotype. V gene TRBV5-6 combines with J gene TRBJ2-7; D remains ambiguous. The CDR3 is 13 amino acids. Trimming removed 1 base at V and 6 bases at J, with 11 bases between. The germline V gene has CDR1 SGHDT and CDR2 YYEEEE. DNA for the CDR3: TGTGCCAGCAGCTTGATGGGGTTGGCCGAGCAGTACTTC. Its protein product is CASSLMGLAEQYF.

The rearrangement links TRBV7-9 to TRBJ1-3; D gene uncertain. Deletions cut 1 base from V and 16 bases from J, with 8 bases between. This CDR3 comprises 10 residues. CDR1 and CDR2 (germline): SEHNR, FQNEAQ (reference sequence). The CDR3 DNA is TGTGCCAGCAGCTTAGGAGGCCAGTATTTT. It codes for CASSLGGQYF.

To note about this clonotype: The junction departs from the called germline gene at one end, perhaps through a read error. The chain links TRBV29-1 to TRBJ2-1, with D possibly matching TRBD2 (5 bases). Germline CDR1 is SQVTM and CDR2 is ANQGSEA. There are 16 residues in the CDR3. In DNA form, the CDR3 reads TGCAGCGCCCAACGGGCGGGTGCACGAGGCTACAATAAGCAGTTCTTC. It yields the protein CSAQRAGARGYNKQFF.

This clonotype was seen more than once but under ten times. The chain is built from TRBV27 and TRBJ1-6, with D perhaps TRBD1 (5 bases). This CDR3 comprises 15 residues. The V gene lost 4 bases and the J gene lost 8 bases, with 15 bases spanning the gap. The V gene's germline CDR1 is MNHEY and CDR2 SMNVEV (reference sequence). The CDR3 loop reads CASSWEGFMDSPLHF. The DNA for the CDR3 is TGTGCCAGCAGTTGGGAGGGGTTCATGGATTCACCCCTCCACTTT.

This rearrangement joins TRBV4-1 to TRBJ2-7; D is ambiguous. The V gene's germline CDR1 is MGHRA and CDR2 YSYEKL. There are 14 residues in the CDR3. V lost 3 bases and J lost 2, with 11 bases in between. This CDR3 is CASSHFPGPYEQYF. DNA for the CDR3: TGCGCCAGCAGCCACTTCCCCGGCCCCTACGAGCAGTACTTC.

The chain joins TRBV14 to TRBJ2-3, with D maybe TRBD2 (5 bases). Germline V gene data show CDR1 as SGHDN and CDR2 as FVKESK. V gave up 4 bases and J gave up 4 bases, with 12 bases separating them. The CDR3 spans 14 residues. The CDR3 here is CASSRTASPDTQYF. The CDR3, as DNA: TGTGCCAGCAGCCGAACGGCTAGCCCAGATACGCAGTATTTT.

This clonotype was observed many times. This chain connects TRBV5-1 to TRBJ1-5; 9 bases match TRBD1. The CDR3 totals 15 residues. The germline CDR1 and CDR2 sequences are SGHRS and YFSETQ. V lost 0 bases, J lost 7 bases, and 5 bases stayed unmatched. CDR3 sequence (DNA): TGCGCCAGCAGCTTGGGGACAGGGGTTCCGCAGCCCCAGCATTTT. Its translation is CASSLGTGVPQPQHF.

This clonotype was seen only a few times. J is TRBJ2-1 and V is TRBV3-1, with D possibly TRBD1 on 5 matching bases. CDR3 length equals 13 residues. Germline loops: CDR1 LGHDT, CDR2 YNNKEL (reference sequence). V was shortened by 4 bases and J by 9 bases, with 13 bases between the two germline ends. This CDR3 is CASSPMRQSEQFF. Written as DNA, the CDR3 is TGTGCCAGCAGCCCCATGAGACAGTCTGAGCAGTTCTTC.

The V gene is TRBV5-1, the J gene TRBJ2-1; D is unresolved. Trimming took 1 base from V and 10 from J, leaving 12 bases between them. The CDR3 runs 13 residues. Germline loops: CDR1 SGHRS, CDR2 YFSETQ. CDR3 sequence reads: CASSLKGILEQFF. DNA of the CDR3: TGCGCCAGCAGCTTGAAAGGCATCTTGGAGCAGTTCTTC.

This sequence joins TRBV9 and TRBJ1-4; TRBD1 might be the D (5 bases). V was shortened by 4 bases and J by 5 bases, with 15 bases between the two germline ends. This CDR3 is built from 15 residues. The germline CDR1 and CDR2 sequences are SGDLS and YYNGEE. CDR3 sequence reads: CASSPRGGSNEKLFF. The CDR3 nucleotides are TGTGCCAGCAGCCCCCGTGGGGGGAGCAATGAAAAACTGTTTTTT.

The gene calls are TRBV5-1 and TRBJ2-7, with TRBD1 matching over 12 bases. V was clipped by 3 bases and J by 5 bases; unmatched bases: 3. Germline V lookup: CDR1 SGHRS, CDR2 YFSETQ. The CDR3 totals 14 residues. Here the CDR3 DNA reads TGCGCCAGCAGCTGGGGACAGGGGGCCCACGAGCAGTACTTC. Amino acid sequence: CASSWGQGAHEQYF. The full variable domain, completed using reference TRBV5-1 and TRBJ2-7, is KAGVTQTPRYLIKTRGQQVTLSCSPISGHRSVSWYQQTPGQGLQFLFEYFSETQRNKGNFPGRFSGRQFSNSRSEMNVSTLELGDSALYLCASSWGQGAHEQYFGPGTRLTVT.

This clonotype was observed a few times. This chain connects TRBV12-3 or TRBV12-4 to TRBJ1-3; maybe TRBD1 (5 bases). This CDR3 has 13 amino acids. Trimming took off 8 bases at V and 2 bases at J, with 10 bases between the two ends. CDR3 bases: TGTGCCAGCGGGGGGGAAGCTGGAAACACCATATATTTT. This gives the protein CASGGEAGNTIYF.

The chain is built from TRBV18 and TRBJ2-7; D might be TRBD1 (5 bases). Germline values: CDR1 KGHSH, CDR2 LQKENI. V was trimmed by 5 bases and J by 6 bases, leaving 20 bases between them. The CDR3 is 15 residues long. CDR3 residues: CASSTQGSLQSEQYF. The CDR3 DNA reads as TGTGCCAGCTCAACCCAGGGAAGTCTCCAGTCCGAGCAGTACTTC.

This clonotype was detected only a few times. The chain joins TRBV19 to TRBJ2-7; perhaps TRBD2 as D (6 bases). Germline assignment: CDR1 LNHDA and CDR2 SQIVND (reference sequence). Deletions cut 5 bases from V and 2 bases from J, with 16 bases between. CDR3 length: 15 amino acids. CDR3 coding DNA: TGTGCCAGTAGTCCCTCCACGGGAGTCACCTACGAGCAGTACTTC. As protein: CASSPSTGVTYEQYF.

This clonotype was recorded a few times. The chain employs TRBV3-1 and TRBJ2-1, with 10 positions matching TRBD2. The V segment lost 2 bases and the J segment 7 bases; nucleotides outside the gene matches: 14. The CDR3 has 18 residues. From germline, CDR1 is LGHDT and CDR2 YNNKEL (reference sequence). CDR3 sequence (DNA): TGTGCCAGCAGCCAACTTATACCCACAGCGGGAGGGCCTAATGAGCAGTTCTTC. Translation gives CASSQLIPTAGGPNEQFF.